This TCR beta chain was profiled in a study of T-cell memory formation after mild COVID-19. Study summary: The two donors had largely donor-specific TCR clusters. Whole-study findings and limits: Among clones contracting day 15 to 85, CD4/CD8 was balanced, whereas later expanders leaned CD4+.

Via MiXCR, TCRdb re-called the 5' RACE reads, giving one row per CDR3 protein. The data show roughly 610,000 distinct CDR3 sequences, around 16% seen once. Trimming removed 2 bases from V and 3 bases from J, with 14 bases in between. The CDR3 totals 15 residues. The germline V gene encodes CDR1 SEHNR and CDR2 FQNEAQ (reference sequence). As regards this clonotype: Its antigen is as yet unknown.

Material for sequencing was PBMCs or a T cell subset sorted from them (not recorded which). The chain links TRBV7-9 to TRBJ2-7; TRBD1 might be the D (6 bases). The TCR was taken from an adult woman who had mild COVID-19 (a few samples of this study predate the infection). Cell type and time point are not known. The CDR3 DNA sequence: TGTGCCAGCAGCTTAAGAGGGCAGGGGAACTACGAGCAGTACTTC. Translating it yields CASSLRGQGNYEQYF.